A selection of T cell receptor beta chains follows, all from one sample in a study of T cell changes during pregnancy in multiple sclerosis. Sequencing was performed with immunoSEQ multiplex PCR; in TCRdb, only in-frame clones are kept and a portion is missing. The sample includes tens of thousands of clones, approximately 91% of them seen just once. This sample comprised CD4+ T cells from peripheral blood mononuclear cells, obtained after pregnancy. The receptors were sampled from a female donor in good health, enrolled as a control in a pregnancy study. CDR3s include the opening cysteine and the closing phenylalanine or tryptophan. Fields, in order: D gene, clone size, V gene, J gene, CDR3 DNA, CDR3 protein. A D gene is named only where the DNA matches it firmly. The listing skips clone size in some rows; elsewhere it reads once, few, many or a size class.

.	.	TRBV7-8	TRBJ1-1	TGTGCCAGCAGTCGCGGAACTGAAGCTTTCTTT	CASSRGTEAFF
.	.	TRBV5-8	TRBJ1-3	TGTGCCAGCAGAGGGGCCTTCTCTGGAAACACCATATATTTT	CASRGAFSGNTIYF
TRBD1	.	TRBV18	TRBJ1-1	TGTGCCAGCTCAGGTTCAACAGGGGGAAACACTGAAGCTTTCTTT	CASSGSTGGNTEAFF
.	.	TRBV5-1	TRBJ2-7	TGCGCCAGCAGCTTGGGACAGCAAACCTACGAGCAGTACTTC	CASSLGQQTYEQYF
.	.	TRBV27	TRBJ1-1	TGTGCCAGCAGTTTAACTCGGGGGGCTGAAGCTTTCTTT	CASSLTRGAEAFF
.	.	TRBV15	TRBJ1-4	TGTGCCACCAGCAGAGATGGGCCCTGGGAACTGTTTTTT	CATSRDGPWELFF
TRBD2	.	TRBV27	TRBJ2-3	TGTGCCAGCAGTTTCCGGACTAGCGGGAGGGGCACAGATACGCAGTATTTT	CASSFRTSGRGTDTQYF
.	.	TRBV5-1	TRBJ1-3	TGCGCCAGCGGAGGGACGGGAGGAAACACCATATATTTT	CASGGTGGNTIYF
.	.	TRBV6-1	TRBJ2-7	TGTGCCAGCAGTGAAGGCAGCTCCTACGAGCAGTACTTC	CASSEGSSYEQYF
TRBD2	.	TRBV2	TRBJ2-2	TGTGCCAGCAGTAGAACGGGACTAGCGGGGGGGCCGGGGGAGCTGTTTTTT	CASSRTGLAGGPGELFF
TRBD1	.	TRBV15	TRBJ2-4	TGTGCCACCAGCAGGGAAGGTGGGACAGCCGCCAAAAACATTCAGTACTTC	CATSREGGTAAKNIQYF
.	.	TRBV19	TRBJ2-5	TGTGCCAGTAGTTTTCCCGGGGTTTCCCAGTACTTC	CASSFPGVSQYF
.	few	TRBV5-4	TRBJ1-6	TGTGCCAGCAGCCCCGGGTGGGGTAGCAGGGTCCTCTTT	CASSPGWGSRVLF
TRBD2	.	TRBV5-5	TRBJ2-1	TGTGCCAGCAGCTTTCCCCGAAACCGGGGGGGCCAGGAGCAGTTCTTC	CASSFPRNRGGQEQFF
TRBD1	.	TRBV28	TRBJ1-5	TGTGCCAGCAGTCCTGACAGGGTTTATCAGCCCCAGCATTTT	CASSPDRVYQPQHF
.	.	TRBV27	TRBJ2-7	TGTGCCAGCAGTTTATTGGCAGGGGCCGGGGAGCAGTACTTC	CASSLLAGAGEQYF
.	.	TRBV29-1	TRBJ2-1	TGCAGCGTTGATCGGGGGAGCGTAGGGAATGAGCAGTTCTTC	CSVDRGSVGNEQFF
.	.	TRBV19	TRBJ1-5	TGTGCCAGCAAGAAAGGGGGGGGTAGCAATCAGCCCCAGCATTTT	CASKKGGGSNQPQHF
.	.	TRBV30	TRBJ2-3	TGTGCCTGGAGTAGCGGAGGGGGCACAGATACGCAGTATTTT	CAWSSGGGTDTQYF
TRBD1	.	TRBV6-5	TRBJ1-5	TGTGCCAGCAGCCCCACAGGGGGCTTGGATCAGCCCCAGCATTTT	CASSPTGGLDQPQHF
TRBD1	.	TRBV15	TRBJ1-2	TGTGCCACCAGCAGGGCCGGGACAGGGGGCAGTAGCTACACCTTC	CATSRAGTGGSSYTF
TRBD1	.	TRBV19	TRBJ1-1	TGTGCCAGTAGTGCCCAACAGGGGTGGGACACTGAAGCTTTCTTT	CASSAQQGWDTEAFF
TRBD1	.	TRBV16	TRBJ1-4	TGTGCCAGCAGCGAAGACAGGGGGCGGAGTGCTAATGAAAAACTGTTTTTT	CASSEDRGRSANEKLFF
.	.	TRBV28	TRBJ2-3	TGTGCCAGCAGGCCGCGATCCACCCGATATACGCAGTATTTT	CASRPRSTRYTQYF
.	.	TRBV4-2	TRBJ2-1	TGTGCCAGCAGCCAAGGGTTGGTTGGCGGGGATGAGCAGTTCTTC	CASSQGLVGGDEQFF
.	.	TRBV28	TRBJ2-5	TGTGCCAGCAGTTTCGCAGGGCCCCCCCAAGAGACCCAGTACTTC	CASSFAGPPQETQYF
.	.	TRBV19	TRBJ1-5	TGTGCCAGTCAAATGGGGCAGGATAGCAATCAGCCCCAGCATTTT	CASQMGQDSNQPQHF
TRBD1	.	TRBV4-3	TRBJ2-7	TGCGCCAGCAGCCAATTACCGGGACAGGGCTACGAGCAGTACTTC	CASSQLPGQGYEQYF
.	.	TRBV6-6	TRBJ1-5	TGTGCCAGCAGTTACGTTAGCTTCTCGATGAATCAGCCCCAGCATTTT	CASSYVSFSMNQPQHF
.	.	TRBV12-5	TRBJ1-5	TGTGCTAGCAGGGGTCAGCCCCAGCATTTT	CASRGQPQHF
TRBD1	few	TRBV30	TRBJ1-1	TGTGCCTGGAGAAGGGGGCCGATCGCTGAAGCTTTCTTT	CAWRRGPIAEAFF
TRBD1	.	TRBV11-2	TRBJ1-4	TGTGCCAGCAGCTCGTGGAGGAGACCGGGACAGTTTAATGAAAAACTGTTTTTT	CASSSWRRPGQFNEKLFF
TRBD1	once	TRBV7-9	TRBJ1-1	TGTGCCAGCAGCAAAAGAGATGTCAGGGGGCATGCTGAAGCTTTCTTT	CASSKRDVRGHAEAFF
TRBD2	few	TRBV6-1	TRBJ2-1	TGTGCCAGCATGAGGAAGGCGGGGGGCAATGAGCAGTTCTTC	CASMRKAGGNEQFF
TRBD1	.	TRBV5-6	TRBJ1-2	TGTGCCAGCAGCCCGGACAGGGCCTACTATGGCTACACCTTC	CASSPDRAYYGYTF
.	.	TRBV19	TRBJ2-3	TGTGCCAGTAGTCCGAGATTCAGCACAGATACGCAGTATTTT	CASSPRFSTDTQYF
TRBD1	.	TRBV7-2	TRBJ1-2	TGTGCCAGCACCCAGACAGGGACCCTTTCGGGCTACACCTTC	CASTQTGTLSGYTF
TRBD2	.	TRBV5-4	TRBJ2-5	TGTGCCAGCAGCTTGATTGGGCGGGGGGACCAAGAGACCCAGTACTTC	CASSLIGRGDQETQYF
TRBD1	.	TRBV5-5	TRBJ2-2	TGTGCCAGCAGCTTTGGCGGGACAGGGGCCGGGGAGCTGTTTTTT	CASSFGGTGAGELFF
TRBD1	.	TRBV28	TRBJ2-7	TGTGCCAGCAGGGGGACAGGGACCAGCTCCTACGAGCAGTACTTC	CASRGTGTSSYEQYF
.	few	TRBV18	TRBJ2-1	TGTGCCAGCTCAGTCTTCCCCCAGTATCAGGGGAACTACAATGAGCAGTTCTTC	CASSVFPQYQGNYNEQFF
.	.	TRBV2	TRBJ2-1	TGTGCCAGCAGGCCCTTACAGGGAAAGTCCTACAATGAGCAGTTCTTC	CASRPLQGKSYNEQFF
TRBD1	.	TRBV7-2	TRBJ1-4	TGTGCCAGCAGCTTGACAGGGGGCGGAGAAAAACTGTTTTTT	CASSLTGGGEKLFF
.	.	TRBV6-5	TRBJ1-4	TGTGCCAGCAGAAGCGGCCCCTTTTCTGATGAAAAACTGTTTTTT	CASRSGPFSDEKLFF
TRBD1	.	TRBV28	TRBJ1-4	TGTGCCAGCAGTTTAGAGACAGGGGGTGGAGAAAAACTGTTTTTT	CASSLETGGGEKLFF
.	.	TRBV6-6	TRBJ1-1	TGTGCCAGCAGTTCGGGTAGGCGCACTGAAGCTTTCTTT	CASSSGRRTEAFF
TRBD1	.	TRBV7-9	TRBJ1-1	TGTGCCAGCAGCCGTCCCGGGACAGGGCCGGGGACTGAAGCTTTCTTT	CASSRPGTGPGTEAFF
.	.	TRBV2	TRBJ1-5	TGTGCCAGCAGGCGTTTGCAGGGGAACAATCAGCCCCAGCATTTT	CASRRLQGNNQPQHF
.	.	TRBV30	TRBJ2-5	TGTGCCTGGAGTGTACCCCCCCCGAGAGAGACCCAGTACTTC	CAWSVPPPRETQYF
.	once	TRBV9	TRBJ1-1	TGTGCCAGCAGCGCAACCTCGGGACTTTCTAACACTGAAGCTTTCTTT	CASSATSGLSNTEAFF
.	.	TRBV9	TRBJ2-3	TGTGCCAGCAGCGCCGACGGAGACCGCACAGATACGCAGTATTTT	CASSADGDRTDTQYF
TRBD2	.	TRBV5-8	TRBJ2-3	TGTGCCAGCAGCTGGCCTAGGCTAGCGGGGACAGATACGCAGTATTTT	CASSWPRLAGTDTQYF
TRBD1	.	TRBV7-8	TRBJ1-1	TGTGCCAGCAGCTGGGACAGGGGAAACACTGAAGCTTTCTTT	CASSWDRGNTEAFF
TRBD2	.	TRBV7-2	TRBJ2-5	TGTGCCAGCAGCTTAGAATTCGCTAGCGGGGGACAAGAGACCCAGTACTTC	CASSLEFASGGQETQYF
.	.	TRBV5-4	TRBJ2-5	TGTGCCAGCAGCGGACAGACCCAAGAGACCCAGTACTTC	CASSGQTQETQYF